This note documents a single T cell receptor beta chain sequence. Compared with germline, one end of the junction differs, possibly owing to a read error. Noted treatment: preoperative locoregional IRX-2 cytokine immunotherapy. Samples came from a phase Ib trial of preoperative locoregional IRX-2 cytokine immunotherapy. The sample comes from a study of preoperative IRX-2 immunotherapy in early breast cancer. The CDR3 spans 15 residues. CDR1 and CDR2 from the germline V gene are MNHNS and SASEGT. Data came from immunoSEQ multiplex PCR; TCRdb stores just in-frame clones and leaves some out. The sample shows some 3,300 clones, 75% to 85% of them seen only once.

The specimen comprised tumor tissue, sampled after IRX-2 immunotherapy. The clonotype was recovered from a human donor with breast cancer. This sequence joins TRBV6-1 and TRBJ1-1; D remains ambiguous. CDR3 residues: CAISEVGQINTEAFF. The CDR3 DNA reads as TGTGCCATCAGTGAAGTTGGGCAAATTAACACTGAAGCTTTCTTT.